Included here is one TCR beta chain sequence, with context. Its matching antigen is unknown. This specimen comes from a study of T-cell reconstitution after alpha-beta-depleted transplantation in children. Study conclusions and caveats: Surviving recipient T cells and thymic progenitors underlay high day-60 TCRbeta diversity in some patients. T-cell numbers and diversity, one year after transplant, stemmed largely from T cells that were newly produced.

The CDR3 extends over 16 amino acids. Germline loops: CDR1 SGHTA, CDR2 FQGNSA. V dropped 4 bases and J dropped 0 bases, with 13 bases sitting between them. Preparation of the TCRbeta library used unique molecular identifiers. TCRdb reanalysed the PCR reads using MiXCR and keeps one entry per CDR3 protein. The table lists approximately 430,000 distinct CDR3 sequences, about 16% of them singletons. This clonotype was obtained from a boy in the first two years of life who had a stem cell transplant for Wiskott-Aldrich syndrome, so the T cells may come from the graft donor. This material consisted of PBMCs, mostly from graft donor cells, taken 360 days after TCRalphabeta/CD19-depleted stem cell transplant. The genes are TRBV7-2 and TRBJ2-4; TRBD1 might be the D (5 bases). This CDR3 is CASSWIGHLAKNIQYF. In DNA form, the CDR3 reads TGTGCCAGCAGCTGGATTGGACACCTAGCCAAAAACATTCAGTACTTC.